The rows below give T cell receptor beta chains drawn from one sample of a study of glioma-infiltrating T cells. TCRdb passed the multiplex PCR reads through MiXCR, listing each CDR3 protein once. Found here are several thousand distinct CDR3 sequences, around 45% of them singletons; the top ten hold approximately 52%. The sample comprised glioma tissue, nonneoplastic brain tissue, or PBMCs (not recorded which). These TCRs come from a human donor with low-grade glioma or glioblastoma, undergoing nonglioma brain surgery, or in good health (not recorded which). CDR3s include the opening cysteine and the closing phenylalanine or tryptophan. Each record gives: V gene, D gene, J gene, clone size, CDR3 protein, CDR3 DNA. D genes are given only for firm matches. Only part of the rows carry a size: once, few, many, or a class if the clone is expanded.

V gene: TRBV6-6; D gene: .; J gene: TRBJ2-2; clone size: medium-sized; CDR3 protein: CASSYSRVATGELFF; CDR3 DNA: TGTGCCAGCAGTTACTCCCGAGTTGCCACCGGGGAGCTGTTTTTT
V gene: TRBV27; D gene: .; J gene: TRBJ1-6; clone size: .; CDR3 protein: CASSYRSMVSPLNF; CDR3 DNA: TGTGCAAGCAGCTACAGGAGCATGGTTTCACCCCTCAACTTT
V gene: TRBV12-3/TRBV12-4; D gene: TRBD1; J gene: TRBJ1-2; clone size: once; CDR3 protein: CASSLYGRGSYTF; CDR3 DNA: TGTGCCAGCAGTTTGTACGGCAGGGGGAGCTACACCTTC
V gene: TRBV12-3/TRBV12-4; D gene: .; J gene: TRBJ1-3; clone size: many; CDR3 protein: CASSLNRAGNTIYF; CDR3 DNA: TGTGCCAGCAGTTTAAACAGGGCTGGAAACACCATATATTTT
V gene: TRBV4-1; D gene: .; J gene: TRBJ2-1; clone size: many; CDR3 protein: CASSHRRTVSSYNEQFF; CDR3 DNA: TGCGCCAGCAGCCATCGCCGGACTGTAAGCTCCTACAATGAGCAGTTCTTC
V gene: TRBV7-2; D gene: .; J gene: TRBJ1-5; clone size: .; CDR3 protein: CASSLASLNQPHF; CDR3 DNA: TGTGCCAGCAGCTTAGCGAGTTTAAATCAGCCCCATTTT
V gene: TRBV10-2; D gene: .; J gene: TRBJ1-5; clone size: .; CDR3 protein: CASSESPGNLNQPQHF; CDR3 DNA: TGCGCCAGCAGTGAGTCTCCAGGGAATTTAAATCAGCCCCAGCATTTT
V gene: TRBV19; D gene: .; J gene: TRBJ1-2; clone size: many; CDR3 protein: CASSPSGAEDVGYTF; CDR3 DNA: TGTGCCAGTAGTCCCTCGGGCGCTGAGGACGTTGGCTACACCTTC
V gene: TRBV7-2; D gene: .; J gene: TRBJ1-1; clone size: many; CDR3 protein: CASRPSSVGDTNTEAFF; CDR3 DNA: TGTGCCAGCAGGCCCTCTTCTGTGGGGGACACGAACACTGAAGCTTTCTTT
V gene: TRBV18; D gene: .; J gene: TRBJ1-1; clone size: .; CDR3 protein: CDSSPLESGDDTEAFF; CDR3 DNA: TGTGACAGCTCACCGCTGGAAAGTGGTGATGACACTGAAGCTTTCTTT
V gene: TRBV10-3; D gene: TRBD1; J gene: TRBJ1-5; clone size: medium-sized; CDR3 protein: CAISESGQITQHF; CDR3 DNA: TGTGCCATCAGTGAGTCGGGACAGATCACCCAGCATTTT
V gene: TRBV6-2/TRBV6-3; D gene: .; J gene: TRBJ2-7; clone size: hyperexpanded; CDR3 protein: CASSYVGDPNEQYF; CDR3 DNA: TGTGCCAGCAGTTACGTGGGGGACCCTAACGAGCAGTACTTC
V gene: TRBV25-1; D gene: .; J gene: TRBJ1-4; clone size: .; CDR3 protein: CASTGGRSDEKLFF; CDR3 DNA: TGTGCCAGCACTGGGGGCAGATCTGATGAAAAACTGTTCTTT
V gene: TRBV27; D gene: TRBD2; J gene: TRBJ2-1; clone size: .; CDR3 protein: CASSFQREGNEQFF; CDR3 DNA: TGTGCCAGCAGTTTCCAGCGGGAGGGAAATGAGCAGTTCTTC
V gene: TRBV6-1; D gene: TRBD2; J gene: TRBJ2-1; clone size: medium-sized; CDR3 protein: CASSPGTSGKNEQFF; CDR3 DNA: TGTGCCAGCAGCCCCGGGACTAGCGGGAAAAATGAGCAGTTCTTC
V gene: TRBV20-1; D gene: .; J gene: TRBJ2-7; clone size: .; CDR3 protein: CSARDRLRGTYEQYF; CDR3 DNA: TGCAGTGCTAGAGATCGCCTCCGTGGAACCTACGAGCAGTACTTC